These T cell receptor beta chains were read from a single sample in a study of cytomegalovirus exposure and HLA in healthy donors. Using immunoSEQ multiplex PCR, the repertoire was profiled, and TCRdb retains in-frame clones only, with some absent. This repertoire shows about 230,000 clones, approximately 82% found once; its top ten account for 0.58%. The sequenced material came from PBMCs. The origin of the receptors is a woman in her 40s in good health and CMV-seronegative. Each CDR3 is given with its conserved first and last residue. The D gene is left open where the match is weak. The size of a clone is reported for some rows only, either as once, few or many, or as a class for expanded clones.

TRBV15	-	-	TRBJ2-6	TGTGCCACCAGCAGAGTCAGGGGGGCCAACGTCCTGACTTTC	CATSRVRGANVLTF
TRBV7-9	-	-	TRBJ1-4	TGTGCCAGCAGCAGAGGGACGACAGGAACTAATGAAAAACTGTTTTTT	CASSRGTTGTNEKLFF
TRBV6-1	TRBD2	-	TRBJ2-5	TGTGCCAGCGGGGGGGGGAACACTAGGTCAGAGACCCAGTACTTC	CASGGGNTRSETQYF
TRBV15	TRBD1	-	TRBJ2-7	TGTGCCACCAGCGACGGACAGGGGCCCTACGAGCAGTACTTC	CATSDGQGPYEQYF
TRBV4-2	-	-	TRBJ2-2	TGTGCCAGCAGCCAAGATGTGGGGGCAGAGAACACCGGGGAGCTGTTTTTT	CASSQDVGAENTGELFF
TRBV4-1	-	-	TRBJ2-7	TGCGCCAGCAGCCAAGATGGGTCGGGCTACGAGCAGTACTTC	CASSQDGSGYEQYF
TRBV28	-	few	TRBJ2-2	TGTGCCAGCAGTCGAGTAACCGGGGAGCTGTTTTTT	CASSRVTGELFF
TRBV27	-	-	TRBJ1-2	TGTGCCAGCAGTTTAATCGGGGACTCGAATGGCTACACCTTC	CASSLIGDSNGYTF
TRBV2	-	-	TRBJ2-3	TGTGCCAGCAGTGTCCCCGGTAGGGGGGGGGCGGCAGATACGCAGTATTTT	CASSVPGRGGAADTQYF
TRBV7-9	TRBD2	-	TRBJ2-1	TGTGCCAGCAGCTCTTATGGACTAGAGGGTGGCAATGAGCAGTTCTTC	CASSSYGLEGGNEQFF
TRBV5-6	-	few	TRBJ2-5	TGTGCCAGCAACACTCAGGGGGGAGTAGAGACCCAGTACTTC	CASNTQGGVETQYF
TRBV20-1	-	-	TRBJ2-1	TGCAGTGCGCTACGTGATGAGCAGTTCTTC	CSALRDEQFF
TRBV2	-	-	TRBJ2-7	TGTGCCAGCAATCTACTCACTGGGACAATGGGCGAGCAGTACTTC	CASNLLTGTMGEQYF
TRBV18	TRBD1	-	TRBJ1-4	TGTGCCAGCTCACCCCGTGACAGGGTAGCTAATGAAAAACTGTTTTTT	CASSPRDRVANEKLFF
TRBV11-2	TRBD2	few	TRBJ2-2	TGTGCCAGCAGTCCCCTAGCGGTGAACACCGGGGAGCTGTTTTTT	CASSPLAVNTGELFF
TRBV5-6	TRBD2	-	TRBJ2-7	TGTGCCAGCAGCTTGGGCGGGAGCTCCTACGAGCAGTACTTC	CASSLGGSSYEQYF
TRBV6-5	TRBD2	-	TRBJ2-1	TGTGCCAGCAGTTACGTCGGGGGGGACGGGGGTGAGCAGTTCTTC	CASSYVGGDGGEQFF
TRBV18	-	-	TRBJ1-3	TGTGCCAGCTCACCACAGGGGATGCCTGGAAACACCATATATTTT	CASSPQGMPGNTIYF
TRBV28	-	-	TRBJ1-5	TGTGCCAGCAGTTCCCGGGACTCACCGAATCAGCCCCAGCATTTT	CASSSRDSPNQPQHF
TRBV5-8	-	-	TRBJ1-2	TGTGCCAGCAGCCGGACATCCCCTGACTTC	CASSRTSPDF
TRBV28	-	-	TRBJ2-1	TGTGCCAGCAGGGGGCAGGGGTCGGTTGAGCAGTTCTTC	CASRGQGSVEQFF
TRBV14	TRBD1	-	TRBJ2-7	TGTGCCAGCAGCCCCGGGACCAATTACAGGGGGGAGCAGTACTTC	CASSPGTNYRGEQYF
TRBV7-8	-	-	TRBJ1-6	TGTGCCAGCAGCTTAGAGCAGGGGCAGACCTATAATTCACCCCTCCACTTT	CASSLEQGQTYNSPLHF